The present T cell receptor (beta chain) was sequenced within a study of blood T cell repertoires in COVID-19. At the level of the study: COVID-19 samples from acute and convalescent phases originated in the United States, Italy and Spain. From T cells, B-cell-depleted T cells, or PBMCs came the material, which was cDNA or gDNA.

As originally analysed: It was from reference gene primer amplification that nucleated cell counts were estimated. Sequencing used immunoSEQ multiplex PCR; TCRdb keeps in-frame clones, though not all of them. V, J and clone size are those of that table, while D and trimming were read from the DNA. The data show approximately 84,000 clones, approximately 87% seen once. Per germline, CDR1 MNHEY and CDR2 SVGEGT. Deletions cut 5 bases from V and 0 bases from J, with 5 bases between. This CDR3 is built from 14 residues. The sample was peripheral blood. This chain connects TRBV6-2 or TRBV6-3 to TRBJ1-6; D gene uncertain. The origin of this receptor is a human donor in a cohort sampled during active COVID-19. The CDR3 region has the DNA TGTGCCAGCAGTCCGAGCTCCTATAATTCACCCCTCCACTTT. Its translation is CASSPSSYNSPLHF.